This TCR beta chain was sequenced in a study of cytomegalovirus exposure and HLA in healthy donors. Study-level results: Later on, an analysis showed TCR association rates differing by HLA locus, with DRB1 the most and HLA-C the fewest. About 90% or about 30% of the time was how often most TCR beta V segments were productive, according to an earlier analysis. Usually a TCR sequence was rare, but some public TCRs were found in many donors.

PCR employed 60 Vbeta and 13 Jbeta primers. Repertoires were generated with immunoSEQ multiplex PCR, while TCRdb's copy carries only in-frame clones and drops some. Here the sample spans 95,000 to 150,000 clones, around 72% being singletons. Germline V lookup: CDR1 LNHDA, CDR2 SQIVND (reference sequence). V gave up 10 bases and J gave up 6 bases; unmatched junction bases: 5. The CDR3 length is 13 residues. Donors in the study were healthy people who gave bone marrow. This clone came up once. Its specificity is not known. The V gene is TRBV19, the J gene TRBJ1-5; TRBD1 agrees at 11 bases. The origin of this receptor is a man aged 25-45 years in good health and CMV-seronegative. The sequenced sample was PBMCs. CDR3 nucleotides: TGTGCCACCGGACAGGGGGCGAGTCAGCCCCAGCATTTT. This codes for CATGQGASQPQHF.